The clone carrying this T cell receptor beta chain was seen many times. Its target is unknown. The sample belongs to a study of T cell repertoires in cytomegalovirus infection. The wider study: Recently identified HLA-C-restricted and well-studied HLA-B-restricted CMV epitopes were used. Study results and caveats: People with CMV and the relevant HLA were identified by cumulative public TCR beta family frequency. Clonotype analysis showed dominance of the ex vivo response by HLA-C-restricted CMV-specific TCR beta clonotypes.

TCRdb itself ran the reads through MiXCR, one entry per CDR3 protein. The data hold hundreds of thousands of distinct CDR3 sequences, with about 33% observed a single time. The CDR3 loop spans 18 amino acids. Germline loops: CDR1 SGHVS, CDR2 FQNEAQ. V was cut by 5 bases and J by 0 bases, with 20 bases left in between. The input for sequencing was cultured PBMCs, taken from culture after CMV antigen stimulation. The rearrangement links TRBV7-8 to TRBJ1-3, with D unclear. This receptor was identified in a human donor in good health (CMV status not recorded). Some clones in this sample may be carry-over from other donors' samples. The DNA of the CDR3 is TGTGCCAGCAGCATAACTCCACCGGGGTGGGCCTCTGGAAACACCATATATTTT. Protein: CASSITPPGWASGNTIYF. Using reference TRBV7-8 and TRBJ1-3 for the parts outside the CDR3, the full variable domain is GAGVSQSPRYKVAKRGQDVALRCDPISGHVSLFWYQQALGQGPEFLTYFQNEAQLDKSGLPSDRFFAERPEGSVSTLKIQRTQQEDSAVYLCASSITPPGWASGNTIYFGEGSWLTVV.